This TCR beta chain stems from a study of T cell repertoires in cytomegalovirus infection. Study-wide context: Public signatures in TCR beta pointed to CMV infection and matching HLA type. Study-wide points: The study found HLA-C-restricted CMV-specific TCR beta clonotypes dominating the ex vivo response.

Trimming took 2 bases from V and 8 from J, leaving 21 bases between them. Germline-derived CDR1 and CDR2 are SGHVS and FQNEAQ. The CDR3 is 16 amino acids. TCRdb used MiXCR to reprocess the reads, holding one entry per CDR3 protein. This sample carries about 83,000 distinct CDR3 sequences, about 24% of them seen once, and the ten largest clones take about half. In regard to this clonotype: Its antigen is unknown.

Sequences were derived from CD8+ T cells from cultured PBMCs, sampled from culture after CMV antigen stimulation. The sequence derives from a human donor in good health (CMV status not recorded). Some clones in this sample may be carry-over from other donors' samples. V gene TRBV7-8 combines with J gene TRBJ2-5, with D possibly TRBD2 on 6 matching bases. The CDR3 region is CASSLKGQRARETQYF. The CDR3 bases are TGTGCCAGCAGCTTAAAAGGGCAGCGGGCGCGAGAAACCCAGTACTTC. The whole variable domain, filled in from reference TRBV7-8 and TRBJ2-5, reads GAGVSQSPRYKVAKRGQDVALRCDPISGHVSLFWYQQALGQGPEFLTYFQNEAQLDKSGLPSDRFFAERPEGSVSTLKIQRTQQEDSAVYLCASSLKGQRARETQYFGPGTRLLVL.